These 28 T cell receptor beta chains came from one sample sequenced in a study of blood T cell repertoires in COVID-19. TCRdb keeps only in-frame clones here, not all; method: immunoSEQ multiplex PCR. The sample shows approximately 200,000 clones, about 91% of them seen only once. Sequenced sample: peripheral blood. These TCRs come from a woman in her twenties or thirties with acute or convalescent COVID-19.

The CDR3 sequence is CATLAGEQFF. CDR3 DNA: TGTGCCACACTAGCTGGTGAGCAGTTCTTC. The chain combines TRBV6-5 with TRBJ2-1, with TRBD2 as a possible D gene (6 bases). Germline values: CDR1 MNHEY, CDR2 SVGAGI. CDR3 length: 10 residues. V gave up 10 bases and J gave up 9 bases, with 10 bases separating them.

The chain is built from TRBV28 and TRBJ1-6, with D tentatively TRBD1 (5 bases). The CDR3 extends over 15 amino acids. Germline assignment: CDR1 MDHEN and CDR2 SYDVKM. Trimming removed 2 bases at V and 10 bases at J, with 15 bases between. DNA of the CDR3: TGTGCCAGCAGTTTAGGTCCGGGGGGACCCTCACCCCTCCACTTT. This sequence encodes CASSLGPGGPSPLHF.

The CDR3 DNA reads TGTGCCAGCAGCACCGGGACAAACTACGAGCAGTACTTC. It yields the protein CASSTGTNYEQYF. The chain has TRBV13 and TRBJ2-7, with a possible D match to TRBD1 (6 bases). The CDR3 loop spans 13 amino acids. Germline V CDR1 and CDR2: PRHDT, FYEKMQ (reference sequence). Trimming left V 5 bases short and J 3 bases short, with 11 bases between.

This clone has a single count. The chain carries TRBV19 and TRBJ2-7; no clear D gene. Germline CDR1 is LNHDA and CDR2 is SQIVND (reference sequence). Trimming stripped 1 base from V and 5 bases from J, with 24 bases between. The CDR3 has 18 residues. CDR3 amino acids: CASSIGSIWANRDNEQYF. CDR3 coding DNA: TGTGCCAGTAGTATAGGGTCGATTTGGGCCAATCGAGACAACGAGCAGTACTTC. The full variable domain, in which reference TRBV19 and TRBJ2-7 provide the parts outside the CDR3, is DGGITQSPKYLFRKEGQNVTLSCEQNLNHDAMYWYRQDPGQGLRLIYYSQIVNDFQKGDIAEGYSVSREKKESFPLTVTSAQKNPTAFYLCASSIGSIWANRDNEQYFGPGTRLTVT.

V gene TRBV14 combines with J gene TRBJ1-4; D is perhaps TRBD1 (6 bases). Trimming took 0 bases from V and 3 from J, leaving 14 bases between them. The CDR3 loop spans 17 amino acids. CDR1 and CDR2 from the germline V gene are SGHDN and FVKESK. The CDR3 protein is CASSQDPKGVANEKLFF. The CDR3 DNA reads TGTGCCAGCAGCCAAGACCCGAAGGGGGTTGCTAATGAAAAACTGTTTTTT.

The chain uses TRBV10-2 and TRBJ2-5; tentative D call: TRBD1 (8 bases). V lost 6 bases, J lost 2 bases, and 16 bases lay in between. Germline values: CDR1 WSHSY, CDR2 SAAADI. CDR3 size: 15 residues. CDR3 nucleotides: TGCGCCAGCAGCGGGGGGACAGGAGGACAAGAGACCCAGTACTTC. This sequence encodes CASSGGTGGQETQYF.

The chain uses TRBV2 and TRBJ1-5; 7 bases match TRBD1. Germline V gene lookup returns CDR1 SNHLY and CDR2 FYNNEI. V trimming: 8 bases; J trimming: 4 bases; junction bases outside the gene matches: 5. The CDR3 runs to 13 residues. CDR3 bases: TGTGCCAGCGACGGACAGGCGAATCAGCCCCAGCATTTT. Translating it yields CASDGQANQPQHF.

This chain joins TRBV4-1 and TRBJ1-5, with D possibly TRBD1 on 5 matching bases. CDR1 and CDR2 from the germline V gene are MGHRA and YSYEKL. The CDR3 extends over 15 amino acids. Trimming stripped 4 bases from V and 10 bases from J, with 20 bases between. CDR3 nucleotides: TGCGCCAGCAGCCTCGCGGGATCCGAGAGGGGACCCCAGCATTTT. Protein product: CASSLAGSERGPQHF.

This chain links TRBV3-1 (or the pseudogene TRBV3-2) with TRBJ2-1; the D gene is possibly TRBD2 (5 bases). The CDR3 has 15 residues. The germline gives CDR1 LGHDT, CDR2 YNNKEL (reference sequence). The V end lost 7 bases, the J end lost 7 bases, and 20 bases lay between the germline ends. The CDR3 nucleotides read TGTGCCAGCACCCGTGGACTTCGACGACCTAATGAGCAGTTCTTC. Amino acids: CASTRGLRRPNEQFF.

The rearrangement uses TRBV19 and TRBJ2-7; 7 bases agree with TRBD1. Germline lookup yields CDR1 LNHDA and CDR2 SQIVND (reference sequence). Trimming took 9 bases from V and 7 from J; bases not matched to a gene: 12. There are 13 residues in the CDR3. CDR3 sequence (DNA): TGTGCCAGCTCCACGACAGGGTATTGGGAGCAGTACTTC. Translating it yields CASSTTGYWEQYF.

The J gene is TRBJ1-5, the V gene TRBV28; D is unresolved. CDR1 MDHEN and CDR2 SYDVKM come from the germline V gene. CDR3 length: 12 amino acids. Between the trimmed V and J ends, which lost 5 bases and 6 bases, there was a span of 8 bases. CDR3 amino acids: CASSPPSQPQHF. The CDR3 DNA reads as TGTGCCAGCAGTCCGCCCAGTCAGCCCCAGCATTTT.

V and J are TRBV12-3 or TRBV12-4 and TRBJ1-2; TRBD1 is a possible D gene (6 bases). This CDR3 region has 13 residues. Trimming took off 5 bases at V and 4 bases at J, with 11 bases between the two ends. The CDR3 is CASSPVDSYGYTF. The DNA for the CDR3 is TGTGCCAGCAGTCCTGTGGACAGCTATGGCTACACCTTC.

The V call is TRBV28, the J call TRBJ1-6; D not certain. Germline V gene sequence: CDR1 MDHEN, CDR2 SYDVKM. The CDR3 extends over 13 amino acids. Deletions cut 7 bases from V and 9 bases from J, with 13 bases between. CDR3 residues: CASTQRLLSPLHF. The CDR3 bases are TGTGCCAGCACCCAACGACTCCTTTCACCCCTCCACTTT. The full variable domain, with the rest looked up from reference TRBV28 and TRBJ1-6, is DVKVTQSSRYLVKRTGEKVFLECVQDMDHENMFWYRQDPGLGLRLIYFSYDVKMKEKGDIPEGYSVSREKKERFSLILESASTNQTSMYLCASTQRLLSPLHFGNGTRLTVT.

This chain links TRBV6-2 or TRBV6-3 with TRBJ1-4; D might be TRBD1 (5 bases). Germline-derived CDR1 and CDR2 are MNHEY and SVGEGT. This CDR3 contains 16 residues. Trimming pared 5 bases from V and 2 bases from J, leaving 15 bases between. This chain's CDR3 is CASSQRPGVTNEKLFF. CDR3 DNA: TGTGCCAGCAGTCAACGACCGGGGGTGACTAATGAAAAACTGTTTTTT.

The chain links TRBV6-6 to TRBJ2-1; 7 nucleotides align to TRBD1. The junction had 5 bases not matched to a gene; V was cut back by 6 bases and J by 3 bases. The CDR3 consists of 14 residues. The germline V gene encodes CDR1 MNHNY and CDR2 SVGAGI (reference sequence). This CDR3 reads CASSPQGLYNEQFF. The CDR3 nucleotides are TGTGCCAGCAGCCCACAGGGGCTCTACAATGAGCAGTTCTTC.

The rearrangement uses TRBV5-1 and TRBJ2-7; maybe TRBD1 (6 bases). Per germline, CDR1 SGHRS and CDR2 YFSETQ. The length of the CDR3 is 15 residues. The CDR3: CATATGETASYEQYF. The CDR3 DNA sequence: TGCGCTACCGCGACAGGAGAGACTGCCTCCTACGAGCAGTACTTC. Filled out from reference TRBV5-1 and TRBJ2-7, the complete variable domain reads KAGVTQTPRYLIKTRGQQVTLSCSPISGHRSVSWYQQTPGQGLQFLFEYFSETQRNKGNFPGRFSGRQFSNSRSEMNVSTLELGDSALYLCATATGETASYEQYFGPGTRLTVT.

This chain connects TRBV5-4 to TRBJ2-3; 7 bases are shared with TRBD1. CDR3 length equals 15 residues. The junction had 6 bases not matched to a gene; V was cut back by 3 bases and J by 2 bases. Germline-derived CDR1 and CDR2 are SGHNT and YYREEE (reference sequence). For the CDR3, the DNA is TGTGCCAGCAGCTCCACAGGGGCGGCCACAGATACGCAGTATTTT. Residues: CASSSTGAATDTQYF.

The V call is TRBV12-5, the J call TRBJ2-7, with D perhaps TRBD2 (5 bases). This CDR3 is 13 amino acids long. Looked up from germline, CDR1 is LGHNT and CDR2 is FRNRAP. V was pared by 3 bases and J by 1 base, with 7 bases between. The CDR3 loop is CASGLSGSYEQYF. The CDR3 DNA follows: TGTGCTAGTGGTTTATCGGGGTCCTACGAGCAGTACTTC.

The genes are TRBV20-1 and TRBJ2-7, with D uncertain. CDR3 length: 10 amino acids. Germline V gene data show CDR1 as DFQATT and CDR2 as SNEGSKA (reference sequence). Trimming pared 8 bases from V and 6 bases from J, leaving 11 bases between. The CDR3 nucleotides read TGCAGTACCAAGCGCCTCGAGCAGTACTTC. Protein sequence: CSTKRLEQYF.

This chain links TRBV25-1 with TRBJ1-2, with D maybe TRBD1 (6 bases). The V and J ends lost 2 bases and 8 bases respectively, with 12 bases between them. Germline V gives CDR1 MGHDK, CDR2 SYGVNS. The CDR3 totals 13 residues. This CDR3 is CASSEDRQEGYTF. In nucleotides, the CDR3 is TGTGCCAGCAGTGAAGACCGACAGGAGGGCTACACCTTC.

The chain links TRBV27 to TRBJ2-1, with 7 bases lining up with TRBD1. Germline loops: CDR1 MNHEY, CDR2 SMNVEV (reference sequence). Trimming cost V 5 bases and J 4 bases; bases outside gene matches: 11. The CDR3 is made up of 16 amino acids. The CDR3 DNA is TGTGCCAGCAGTCGACTCCGGGACAGAGATTACAATGAGCAGTTCTTC. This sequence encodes CASSRLRDRDYNEQFF.

The CDR3 loop reads CASRGTGDTEAFF. The CDR3 coding sequence is TGTGCCAGCAGGGGAACAGGGGACACTGAAGCTTTCTTT. This chain connects TRBV28 to TRBJ1-1, with 7 bases matching TRBD1. This CDR3 contains 13 residues. Trimming took 6 bases from V and 3 from J; bases not matched to a gene: 4. Germline CDR1 and CDR2: MDHEN and SYDVKM. Using reference TRBV28 and TRBJ1-1 for the parts outside the CDR3, the full variable domain is DVKVTQSSRYLVKRTGEKVFLECVQDMDHENMFWYRQDPGLGLRLIYFSYDVKMKEKGDIPEGYSVSREKKERFSLILESASTNQTSMYLCASRGTGDTEAFFGQGTRLTVV.

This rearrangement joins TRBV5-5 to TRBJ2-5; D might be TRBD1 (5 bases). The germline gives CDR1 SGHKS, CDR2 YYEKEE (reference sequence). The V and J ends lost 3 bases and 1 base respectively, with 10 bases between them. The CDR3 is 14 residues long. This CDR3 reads CASSSIQGQETQYF. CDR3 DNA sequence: TGTGCCAGCAGCTCCATTCAGGGCCAAGAGACCCAGTACTTC.

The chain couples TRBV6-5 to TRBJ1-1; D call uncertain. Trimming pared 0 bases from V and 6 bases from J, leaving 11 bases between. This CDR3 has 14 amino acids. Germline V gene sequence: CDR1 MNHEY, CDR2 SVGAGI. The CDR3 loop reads CASSYSSGFSEAFF. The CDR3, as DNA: TGTGCCAGCAGTTACTCGTCCGGGTTCTCTGAAGCTTTCTTT.

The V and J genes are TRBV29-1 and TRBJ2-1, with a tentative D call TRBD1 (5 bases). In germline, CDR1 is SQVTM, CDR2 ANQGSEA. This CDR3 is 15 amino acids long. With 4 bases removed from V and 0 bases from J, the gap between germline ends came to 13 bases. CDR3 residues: CSVVSGSSSYNEQFF. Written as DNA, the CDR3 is TGCAGCGTTGTTTCAGGGTCAAGCTCCTACAATGAGCAGTTCTTC.

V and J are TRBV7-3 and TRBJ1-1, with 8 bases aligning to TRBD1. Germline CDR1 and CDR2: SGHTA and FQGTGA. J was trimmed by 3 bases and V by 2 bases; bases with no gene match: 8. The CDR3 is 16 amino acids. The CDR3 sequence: CASSLLSGGAYTEAFF. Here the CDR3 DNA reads TGTGCCAGCAGCTTATTATCAGGGGGCGCGTACACTGAAGCTTTCTTT.

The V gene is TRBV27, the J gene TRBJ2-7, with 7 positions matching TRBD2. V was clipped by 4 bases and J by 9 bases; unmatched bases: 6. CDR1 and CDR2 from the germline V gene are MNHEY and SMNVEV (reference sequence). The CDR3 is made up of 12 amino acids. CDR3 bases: TGTGCCAGCAGTTCCCCGTTAGCGGGGCAGTACTTC. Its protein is CASSSPLAGQYF.

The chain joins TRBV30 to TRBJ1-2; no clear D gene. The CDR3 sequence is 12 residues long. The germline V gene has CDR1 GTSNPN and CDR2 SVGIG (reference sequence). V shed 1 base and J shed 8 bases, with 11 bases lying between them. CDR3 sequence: CAWSASRGGYTF. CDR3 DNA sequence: TGTGCCTGGAGTGCGTCCCGCGGGGGCTACACCTTC.